The 21 T cell receptor beta chains below were found in one sample sequenced in a study of chemoradiotherapy in HPV16-positive cancers. Libraries were prepared by immunoSEQ multiplex PCR; TCRdb keeps only in-frame clonotypes and omits some of them. The sample carries roughly 5,800 clones, about three quarters recorded once. Sampling was carried out from a patient who underwent chemoradiotherapy. Receptors originate from a human donor with HPV-associated anogenital cancer.

This chain uses TRBV27 with TRBJ2-6, with 8 bases lining up with TRBD1. The CDR3 sequence is 19 residues long. Looked up from germline, CDR1 is MNHEY and CDR2 is SMNVEV (reference sequence). With 6 bases clipped from V and 0 bases from J, the junction kept 13 bases outside the gene matches. This CDR3 is CASSLRGRESFSGANVLTF. The CDR3, as DNA: TGTGCCAGCAGCCTCAGGGGGCGCGAATCTTTCTCTGGGGCCAACGTCCTGACTTTC.

The rearrangement links TRBV6-5 to TRBJ2-1; no definite D call. The germline V gene has CDR1 MNHEY and CDR2 SVGAGI. CDR3 length: 14 amino acids. The V gene lost 7 bases and the J gene lost 3 bases, with 13 bases spanning the gap. Here the CDR3 DNA reads TGTGCCAGCATCCTTCCCAGCTGCTACAATGAGCAGTTCTTC. Translation gives CASILPSCYNEQFF.

Turning to this clone: One junction end disagrees with the germline gene, perhaps due to a read error. The CDR3 is CASSWREVQGF. The CDR3 DNA is TGTGCCAGCAGCTGGAGGGAGGTACAGGGCTTC. The chain uses TRBV11-2 and TRBJ1-2, with D maybe TRBD1 (6 bases). This CDR3 contains 11 residues. CDR1 is SGHAT, CDR2 FQNNGV, per germline.

This chain connects TRBV5-5 to TRBJ1-1; possibly TRBD1 for D (5 bases). This CDR3 is built from 15 residues. The germline V gene has CDR1 SGHKS and CDR2 YYEKEE (reference sequence). V dropped 4 bases and J dropped 1 base, with 14 bases sitting between them. This CDR3 reads CASSPPTDRNTEAFF. For the CDR3, the DNA is TGTGCCAGCAGCCCACCAACCGACAGGAACACTGAAGCTTTCTTT.

The CDR3 nucleotides read TGTGCCAGCAGCCTAGGACAGGGGTTCAACACTGAAGCTTTCTTT. The encoded protein is CASSLGQGFNTEAFF. The genes are TRBV5-4 and TRBJ1-1, with 9 bases matching TRBD1. V dropped 4 bases and J dropped 2; count of bases not matched to a gene: 6. CDR1 and CDR2 (germline): SGHNT, YYREEE (reference sequence). The CDR3 loop spans 15 amino acids.

This clone was counted only a few times. The gene calls are TRBV9 and TRBJ1-3; 8 bases are shared with TRBD1. This CDR3 has 17 amino acids. Germline CDR1 is SGDLS and CDR2 is YYNGEE. Trimming at V came to 0 bases and at J to 4 bases, leaving 9 bases not matched to a gene. DNA of the CDR3: TGTGCCAGCAGCGTAGGAAACAGGGGGATGGGCGGAAACACCATATATTTT. The encoded protein is CASSVGNRGMGGNTIYF. The variable domain in full, completed from reference TRBV9 and TRBJ1-3, reads DSGVTQTPKHLITATGQRVTLRCSPRSGDLSVYWYQQSLDQGLQFLIQYYNGEERAKGNILERFSAQQFPDLHSELNLSSLELGDSALYFCASSVGNRGMGGNTIYFGEGSWLTVV.

The rearrangement links TRBV6-5 to TRBJ2-7; the D is unclear. V lost 5 bases and J lost 7, with 15 bases in between. The CDR3 has 13 residues. In germline, CDR1 is MNHEY, CDR2 SVGAGI. CDR3 amino acids: CASSRSLSIEQYF. In nucleotides, the CDR3 is TGTGCCAGCAGTAGGAGCCTTTCAATTGAGCAGTACTTC.

The chain employs TRBV7-3 and TRBJ1-1, with 10 bases matching TRBD1. Germline lookup yields CDR1 SGHTA and CDR2 FQGTGA. This CDR3 has 16 amino acids. The V and J ends lost 5 bases and 4 bases, in that order; junction bases with no gene match: 10. CDR3 DNA: TGTGCCAGCAGCACACGACAGGGGGCAGGGAGCACTGAAGCTTTCTTT. Translated, it gives CASSTRQGAGSTEAFF.

J is TRBJ2-1 and V is TRBV6-6; 7 nucleotides agree with TRBD1. Germline V gene lookup returns CDR1 MNHNY and CDR2 SVGAGI (reference sequence). The junction had 10 bases not matched to a gene; V was cut back by 8 bases and J by 6 bases. The CDR3 extends over 14 amino acids. The CDR3 here is CASRQTGSINEQFF. CDR3 sequence (DNA): TGTGCCAGCCGACAGACAGGGAGTATCAATGAGCAGTTCTTC.

The genes are TRBV7-2 and TRBJ1-5; 7 nucleotides agree with TRBD1. Germline CDR1 SGHTA, CDR2 FQGNSA. The V segment lost 4 bases and the J segment 4 bases; nucleotides outside the gene matches: 4. The CDR3 has 14 residues. CDR3 amino acids: CASSSRDRNQPQHF. DNA of the CDR3: TGTGCCAGCAGCTCAAGGGACAGAAATCAGCCCCAGCATTTT.

The chain employs TRBV27 and TRBJ2-5, with TRBD2 matching 16 bases. This CDR3 region has 16 residues. Germline lookup yields CDR1 MNHEY and CDR2 SMNVEV (reference sequence). V was clipped by 5 bases and J by 5 bases; unmatched bases: 5. The CDR3 nucleotides read TGTGCCAGCAGTAGGCCGGGACTAGCGGGAGGGGAGACCCAGTACTTC. Its protein product is CASSRPGLAGGETQYF.

V gene TRBV5-8 combines with J gene TRBJ2-5; D is unclear. Germline V gene sequence: CDR1 SGHTS, CDR2 YDEGEE. The CDR3 contains 15 residues. V shed 0 bases and J shed 4 bases, with 13 bases lying between them. The CDR3 reads CASSLAKGLTETQYF. The CDR3 bases are TGTGCCAGCAGCTTGGCGAAGGGCCTGACAGAGACCCAGTACTTC.

This sequence joins TRBV9 and TRBJ2-1, with a tentative D call TRBD2 (5 bases). Trimming removed 0 bases at V and 0 bases at J, with 10 bases between. Germline V gives CDR1 SGDLS, CDR2 YYNGEE. The CDR3 loop spans 16 amino acids. In DNA, the CDR3 is TGTGCCAGCAGCGTAGGTCGGGATAGCTCCTACAATGAGCAGTTCTTC. Protein sequence: CASSVGRDSSYNEQFF.

The rearrangement joins TRBV2 to TRBJ1-4; 8 bases line up with TRBD1. The V gene end was trimmed by 6 bases and the J gene end by 0 bases; junction bases not matched to a gene: 9. The CDR3 contains 17 residues. The germline CDR1 and CDR2 sequences are SNHLY and FYNNEI. The CDR3 bases are TGTGCCAGCAGACGCCGGGACAGGCGACCAACTAATGAAAAACTGTTTTTT. Translated, it gives CASRRRDRRPTNEKLFF.

The chain links TRBV4-3 to TRBJ1-2, with D maybe TRBD1 (6 bases). V dropped 0 bases and J dropped 8 bases, with 16 bases sitting between them. Germline V gives CDR1 LGHNA, CDR2 YSLEER. This CDR3 contains 15 residues. This chain's CDR3 is CASSQDGTPIEGYTF. For the CDR3, the DNA is TGCGCCAGCAGCCAAGATGGGACACCTATCGAGGGCTACACCTTC.

This chain uses TRBV5-4 with TRBJ1-2, with unresolved D. V was trimmed by 4 bases and J by 8 bases, leaving 33 bases between them. The CDR3 runs to 19 residues. Germline loops: CDR1 SGHNT, CDR2 YYREEE (reference sequence). The DNA of the CDR3 is TGTGCCAGCAGCCTGATCCAGACGAGAACATTCGTCAGTGGCGGCGGCTACACCTTC. Amino acids: CASSLIQTRTFVSGGGYTF. Drawing the rest from reference TRBV5-4 and TRBJ1-2, the complete variable domain is ETGVTQSPTHLIKTRGQQVTLRCSSQSGHNTVSWYQQALGQGPQFIFQYYREEENGRGNFPPRFSGLQFPNYSSELNVNALELDDSALYLCASSLIQTRTFVSGGGYTFGSGTRLTVV.

The rearrangement joins TRBV10-1 to TRBJ1-4; D is unclear. The CDR3 sequence is 12 residues long. V lost 9 bases, J lost 3 bases, and 8 bases lay in between. The germline CDR1 and CDR2 sequences are WNHNN and SYGVQD (reference sequence). The chain's CDR3 is CARVESNEKLFF. CDR3 sequence (DNA): TGCGCCAGAGTGGAGTCTAATGAAAAACTGTTTTTT.

The rearrangement uses TRBV19 and TRBJ2-7, with a possible D match to TRBD1 (5 bases). V lost 5 bases and J 0 bases, leaving 11 bases between the germline ends. CDR3 length: 14 residues. CDR1 LNHDA and CDR2 SQIVND come from the germline V gene (reference sequence). The CDR3 sequence is CASSDSFSSYEQYF. The CDR3 region has the DNA TGTGCCAGTAGTGACAGCTTTAGCTCCTACGAGCAGTACTTC.

This chain's CDR3 is CAWSSTGKTHGYTF. Written as DNA, the CDR3 is TGTGCCTGGAGTTCAACCGGGAAGACCCATGGCTACACCTTC. The chain employs TRBV30 and TRBJ1-2, with D unresolved. CDR3 length: 14 residues. Germline V gene sequence: CDR1 GTSNPN, CDR2 SVGIG (reference sequence). Between the trimmed V and J ends, which lost 2 bases and 6 bases, there was a span of 16 bases.

V gene TRBV5-6 combines with J gene TRBJ1-5; D is perhaps TRBD1 (6 bases). This CDR3 comprises 16 residues. Looked up from germline, CDR1 is SGHDT and CDR2 is YYEEEE. V was cut by 4 bases and J by 9 bases, with 23 bases left in between. The CDR3 coding sequence is TGTGCCAGCAGCCTTTTTGGGGGCGCAGGATCTCGGCCCCAGCATTTT. Translating gives CASSLFGGAGSRPQHF.

V usage is TRBV7-2 and J usage is TRBJ2-1; no firm D call. Germline CDR1 is SGHTA and CDR2 is FQGNSA. There are 19 residues in the CDR3. The germline V and J ends were trimmed by 1 base and 0 bases, with 19 bases remaining between them. DNA for the CDR3: TGTGCCAGCAGCTTAGTCCAGTTCGGGCCCACCGGCTCCTACAATGAGCAGTTCTTC. Encoded protein: CASSLVQFGPTGSYNEQFF. Full variable domain (missing parts from reference TRBV7-2 and TRBJ2-1): GAGVSQSPSNKVTEKGKDVELRCDPISGHTALYWYRQSLGQGLEFLIYFQGNSAPDKSGLPSDRFSAERTGGSVSTLTIQRTQQEDSAVYLCASSLVQFGPTGSYNEQFFGPGTRLTVL.